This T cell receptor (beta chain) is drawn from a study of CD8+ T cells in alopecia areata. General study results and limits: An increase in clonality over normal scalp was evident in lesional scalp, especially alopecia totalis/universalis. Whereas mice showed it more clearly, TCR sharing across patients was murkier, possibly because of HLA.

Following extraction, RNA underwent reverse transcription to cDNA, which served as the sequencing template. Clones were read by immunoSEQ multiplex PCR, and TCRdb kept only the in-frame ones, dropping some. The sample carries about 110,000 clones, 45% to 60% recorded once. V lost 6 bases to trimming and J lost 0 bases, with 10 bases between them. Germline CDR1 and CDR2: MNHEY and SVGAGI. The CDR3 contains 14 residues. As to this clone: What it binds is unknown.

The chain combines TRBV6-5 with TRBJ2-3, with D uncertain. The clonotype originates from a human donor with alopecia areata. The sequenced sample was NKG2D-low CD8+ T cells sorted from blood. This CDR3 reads CASSFVGSTDTQYF. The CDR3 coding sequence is TGTGCCAGCAGCTTCGTGGGGAGCACAGATACGCAGTATTTT.